Presented here are 32 T cell receptor beta chains from one specimen sequenced in a study of radiotherapy plus CTLA-4 blockade in lung cancer. Clones were sequenced by immunoSEQ multiplex PCR, and TCRdb holds only the in-frame ones, with some missing. The sample lists some 110,000 clones, around 75% occurring once. The specimen comprised peripheral blood, sampled from a patient treated with radiotherapy plus ipilimumab. The receptor set was obtained from a human donor with non-small cell lung cancer who had a partial response to radiotherapy plus ipilimumab.

The gene calls are TRBV6-6 and TRBJ2-1, with D possibly being TRBD1 (5 bases). Germline V gene sequence: CDR1 MNHNY, CDR2 SVGAGI (reference sequence). V was pared by 4 bases and J by 3 bases, with 16 bases between. This CDR3 is 16 amino acids long. CDR3 bases: TGTGCCAGCAGTTCCGCGACAGTGCCCGTCTACAATGAGCAGTTCTTC. Amino acid sequence: CASSSATVPVYNEQFF.

Note on this clone: Other DNA sequences within the sample encode an identical CDR3. CDR3 bases: TGTGCCAGCAGCGTAGGACTAGCGGGAGTCCAAGAGACCCAGTACTTC. This encodes CASSVGLAGVQETQYF. The chain joins TRBV9 to TRBJ2-5, with TRBD2 matching 12 bases. The CDR3 totals 16 residues. The germline CDR1 and CDR2 sequences are SGDLS and YYNGEE. Trimming at V came to 0 bases and at J to 1 base, leaving 1 base not matched to a gene.

The V and J genes are TRBV2 and TRBJ1-6; D is unclear. Germline-derived CDR1 and CDR2 are SNHLY and FYNNEI. Trimming removed 6 bases from V and 7 bases from J, with 10 bases in between. The CDR3 length is 13 residues. The CDR3 nucleotides are TGTGCCAGCAGGCCGGGGTCCAATTCACCCCTCCACTTT. Amino acid sequence: CASRPGSNSPLHF.

The chain combines TRBV18 with TRBJ2-1; maybe TRBD2 (5 bases). CDR3 length: 15 residues. V was pared by 4 bases and J by 7 bases, with 17 bases between. The germline V gene has CDR1 KGHSH and CDR2 LQKENI. CDR3 bases: TGTGCCAGCTCACTCCAGCTGACTATGGGGAATGAGCAGTTCTTC. Translation gives CASSLQLTMGNEQFF. Based on the CDR3 plus reference TRBV18 and TRBJ2-1, the full variable domain is NAGVMQNPRHLVRRRGQEARLRCSPMKGHSHVYWYRQLPEEGLKFMVYLQKENIIDESGMPKERFSAEFPKEGPSILRIQQVVRGDSAAYFCASSLQLTMGNEQFFGPGTRLTVL.

This chain connects TRBV25-1 to TRBJ1-1, with 10 bases fitting TRBD1. Germline V gene sequence: CDR1 MGHDK, CDR2 SYGVNS. Trimming removed 2 bases from V and 1 base from J; junction bases left unmatched: 1. CDR3 size: 15 residues. The CDR3 DNA reads TGTGCCAGCAGTGAAAGGGACAGGGGGAACACTGAAGCTTTCTTT. It specifies CASSERDRGNTEAFF.

The chain joins TRBV6-5 to TRBJ2-3; 7 nucleotides align to TRBD2. From germline, CDR1 is MNHEY and CDR2 SVGAGI. There are 14 residues in the CDR3. V was pared by 4 bases and J by 4 bases, with 5 bases of the junction left unmatched. The CDR3 spells CASSSSGISDTQYF. Here the CDR3 DNA reads TGTGCCAGCAGTTCAAGCGGGATCTCAGATACGCAGTATTTT.

The chain has TRBV2 and TRBJ1-2, with a tentative D call TRBD1 (5 bases). Trimming took 4 bases from V and 4 from J, leaving 16 bases between them. The CDR3 extends over 15 amino acids. Germline values: CDR1 SNHLY, CDR2 FYNNEI. DNA of the CDR3: TGTGCCAGCAGTGTAGTACAGGCAGAACTCTATGGCTACACCTTC. Protein sequence: CASSVVQAELYGYTF.

The chain combines TRBV9 with TRBJ1-2; D remains ambiguous. This CDR3 comprises 12 residues. Looked up from germline, CDR1 is SGDLS and CDR2 is YYNGEE. V dropped 1 base and J dropped 4 bases, with 5 bases sitting between them. As DNA, the CDR3 is TGTGCCAGCAGCGTATCCGGCTATGGCTACACCTTC. Its protein product is CASSVSGYGYTF.

This chain connects TRBV9 to TRBJ2-3; D not resolved. The germline CDR1 and CDR2 sequences are SGDLS and YYNGEE. This CDR3 comprises 12 residues. V was trimmed by 4 bases and J by 5 bases, leaving 8 bases between them. DNA for the CDR3: TGTGCCAGCAGCCTATCTGGAGATACGCAGTATTTT. Protein product: CASSLSGDTQYF. Looking up the rest from reference TRBV9 and TRBJ2-3 gives the full variable domain: DSGVTQTPKHLITATGQRVTLRCSPRSGDLSVYWYQQSLDQGLQFLIQYYNGEERAKGNILERFSAQQFPDLHSELNLSSLELGDSALYFCASSLSGDTQYFGPGTRLTVL.

The chain recombines TRBV7-9 with TRBJ2-7, with TRBD1 matching 9 bases. The CDR3 spans 16 residues. After removal of 1 base from V and 3 bases from J, the junction contained 7 bases not matched to a gene. Germline assignment: CDR1 SEHNR and CDR2 FQNEAQ (reference sequence). Here the CDR3 reads CASSLGWDRENYEQYF. The CDR3 DNA is TGTGCCAGCAGCTTAGGATGGGACAGGGAAAACTACGAGCAGTACTTC.

The rearrangement joins TRBV11-2 to TRBJ2-6; 7 positions match TRBD1. Germline CDR1 and CDR2: SGHAT and FQNNGV. This CDR3 comprises 15 residues. Unmatched junction bases numbered 3, after V lost 5 bases and J lost 2 bases. Here the CDR3 reads CASSVTGAGANVLTF. CDR3 nucleotides: TGTGCCAGCAGCGTAACAGGGGCTGGGGCCAACGTCCTGACTTTC.

The chain is built from TRBV11-2 and TRBJ1-1, with a possible D match to TRBD1 (5 bases). The V end lost 5 bases, the J end lost 0 bases, and 13 bases lay between the germline ends. The CDR3 is 15 residues long. The germline V gene encodes CDR1 SGHAT and CDR2 FQNNGV. For the CDR3, the DNA is TGTGCCAGCAGCATCGGACATATAATGAACACTGAAGCTTTCTTT. Its translation: CASSIGHIMNTEAFF.

In DNA, the CDR3 is TGTGCCAGTAGTATAACTCAAGCGGGATACAATGAGCAGTTCTTC. Protein product: CASSITQAGYNEQFF. The chain recombines TRBV19 with TRBJ2-1; 7 nucleotides align to TRBD2. CDR1 and CDR2 (germline): LNHDA, SQIVND (reference sequence). This CDR3 spans 15 amino acids. Unmatched junction bases numbered 5, after V lost 2 bases and J lost 4 bases. The full variable domain, rest sourced from reference TRBV19 and TRBJ2-1, is DGGITQSPKYLFRKEGQNVTLSCEQNLNHDAMYWYRQDPGQGLRLIYYSQIVNDFQKGDIAEGYSVSREKKESFPLTVTSAQKNPTAFYLCASSITQAGYNEQFFGPGTRLTVL.

The V gene is TRBV6-1, the J gene TRBJ1-1; TRBD1 might be the D (5 bases). Trimming stripped 7 bases from V and 3 bases from J, with 15 bases between. Germline V CDR1 and CDR2: MNHNS, SASEGT. The CDR3 loop spans 14 amino acids. The CDR3, as DNA: TGTGCCAGCACCCCCGCCAGGGCGGACACTGAAGCTTTCTTT. It encodes CASTPARADTEAFF.

The V call is TRBV11-2, the J call TRBJ2-3; TRBD2 aligns across 9 bases. The length of the CDR3 is 15 residues. Germline V gene data show CDR1 as SGHAT and CDR2 as FQNNGV. V dropped 2 bases and J dropped 5; count of bases not matched to a gene: 5. CDR3 residues: CASSLMAGGLDTQYF. CDR3 DNA: TGTGCCAGCAGCTTAATGGCGGGAGGGTTAGATACGCAGTATTTT.

V and J are TRBV11-3 and TRBJ1-1, with D uncertain. CDR3 length equals 13 residues. The ends were cut back, 0 bases at V and 8 bases at J, with 10 bases in the middle. Germline CDR1 reads SGHNT; CDR2 reads YENEEA. CDR3 DNA: TGTGCCAGCAGCTTAGACCGAGATAAGGAAGCTTTCTTT. Translating gives CASSLDRDKEAFF.

This chain links TRBV27 with TRBJ1-4, with TRBD1 as a possible D gene (6 bases). In germline, CDR1 is MNHEY, CDR2 SMNVEV (reference sequence). The CDR3 consists of 14 residues. Deletions cut 10 bases from V and 5 bases from J, with 17 bases between. CDR3 in amino acids: CAKKQGPINEKLFF. The CDR3 coding sequence is TGTGCCAAAAAACAGGGCCCCATCAATGAAAAACTGTTTTTT.

This clone appeared once. The CDR3 here is CASSTPGQIYEQYF. The CDR3 DNA reads TGTGCCAGCAGTACCCCGGGACAGATTTACGAGCAGTACTTC. V usage is TRBV6-6 and J usage is TRBJ2-7, with TRBD1 identical over 7 bases. The CDR3 sequence is 14 residues long. Unmatched junction bases numbered 8, after V lost 5 bases and J lost 4 bases. From germline, CDR1 is MNHNY and CDR2 SVGAGI (reference sequence).

The chain employs TRBV14 and TRBJ2-3; D call uncertain. The V and J ends lost 4 bases and 2 bases respectively, with 10 bases between them. Germline V gene sequence: CDR1 SGHDN, CDR2 FVKESK. This CDR3 is built from 14 residues. The CDR3 is CASSPGFSTDTQYF. Here the CDR3 DNA reads TGTGCCAGCAGCCCAGGATTTTCCACAGATACGCAGTATTTT.

The rearrangement uses TRBV4-2 and TRBJ1-5; 8 positions agree with TRBD1. CDR1 and CDR2 from the germline V gene are LGHNA and YNFKEQ. The V and J ends lost 3 bases and 7 bases, in that order; junction bases with no gene match: 11. The CDR3 is 16 amino acids. Written as DNA, the CDR3 is TGTGCCAGCAGCCAGTCACAGGGGGGTATCGGGCAGCCCCAGCATTTT. This sequence encodes CASSQSQGGIGQPQHF.

The J gene is TRBJ2-7, the V gene TRBV6-1, with D possibly TRBD2 on 6 matching bases. CDR3 length: 13 amino acids. Germline loops: CDR1 MNHNS, CDR2 SASEGT. Between the trimmed V and J ends, which lost 8 bases and 3 bases, there was a span of 14 bases. The CDR3 nucleotides are TGTGCCAGCTTTAGGGCCGGGGGCTACGAGCAGTACTTC. It is translated as CASFRAGGYEQYF.

There are a few counts of this clone. The chain has TRBV5-6 and TRBJ2-7; maybe TRBD2 (6 bases). The CDR3 is made up of 14 amino acids. Between the trimmed V and J ends, which lost 0 bases and 5 bases, there was a span of 12 bases. From germline, CDR1 is SGHDT and CDR2 YYEEEE. This CDR3 reads CASSLGQGGNEQYF. The CDR3 nucleotides are TGTGCCAGCAGCTTGGGGCAGGGCGGGAACGAGCAGTACTTC.

The CDR3 is CASSLRAGPADTQYF. The CDR3, as DNA: TGTGCCAGCAGCTTGCGAGCGGGGCCCGCAGATACGCAGTATTTT. This rearrangement joins TRBV7-2 to TRBJ2-3; 7 bases are shared with TRBD2. V shed 3 bases and J 4 bases; nucleotides not matched to a gene: 7. CDR3 length: 15 amino acids. Germline CDR1 SGHTA, CDR2 FQGNSA. The whole variable domain, remainder taken from reference TRBV7-2 and TRBJ2-3, is GAGVSQSPSNKVTEKGKDVELRCDPISGHTALYWYRQSLGQGLEFLIYFQGNSAPDKSGLPSDRFSAERTGGSVSTLTIQRTQQEDSAVYLCASSLRAGPADTQYFGPGTRLTVL.

The V call is TRBV10-3, the J call TRBJ2-1; 11 bases align to TRBD2. Germline values: CDR1 ENHRY, CDR2 SYGVKD. The CDR3 runs 15 residues. The V gene end was trimmed by 2 bases and the J gene end by 10 bases; junction bases not matched to a gene: 7. CDR3 protein: CAISEQNLAGGEQFF. In DNA form, the CDR3 reads TGTGCCATCAGTGAGCAGAACCTAGCGGGGGGAGAGCAGTTCTTC.

V is TRBV18 and J is TRBJ1-2; TRBD1 might be the D (6 bases). Trimming cost V 2 bases and J 1 base, with 11 bases left between them. CDR3 length: 15 residues. From germline, CDR1 is KGHSH and CDR2 LQKENI. The DNA of the CDR3 is TGTGCCAGCTCACCAACGATGGACAGTAACTATGGCTACACCTTC. It codes for CASSPTMDSNYGYTF.

The J gene is TRBJ2-1, the V gene TRBV7-9; 11 bases agree with TRBD1. V shed 3 bases, J shed 9 bases, and the junction held 7 bases outside the gene matches. Germline loops: CDR1 SEHNR, CDR2 FQNEAQ (reference sequence). CDR3 length: 15 amino acids. The chain's CDR3 is CASSFGTGGEGEQFF. The DNA of the CDR3 is TGTGCCAGCAGCTTCGGGACAGGGGGGGAAGGTGAGCAGTTCTTC.

This chain links TRBV30 with TRBJ2-7; 12 bases agree with TRBD1. In germline, CDR1 is GTSNPN, CDR2 SVGIG (reference sequence). The J segment lost 9 bases and the V segment lost 0 bases, leaving 9 bases of the junction unmatched. The CDR3 totals 15 residues. The CDR3 sequence is CAWSVPGQGAFRQYF. In DNA, the CDR3 is TGTGCCTGGAGTGTCCCGGGACAGGGGGCGTTTCGGCAGTACTTC.

This clone was recorded a few times. This chain connects TRBV19 to TRBJ2-3; 11 bases align to TRBD1. The CDR3 is made up of 15 amino acids. Germline V lookup: CDR1 LNHDA, CDR2 SQIVND (reference sequence). J was trimmed by 4 bases and V by 5 bases; bases with no gene match: 5. The CDR3 DNA reads TGTGCCAGTAGTTCTCCGGACAGGGGGCCAGATACGCAGTATTTT. This codes for CASSSPDRGPDTQYF.

The chain couples TRBV5-1 to TRBJ2-5, with 9 bases identical to TRBD1. V lost 0 bases, J lost 4 bases, and 7 bases stayed unmatched. Per the germline V gene, CDR1 is SGHRS and CDR2 is YFSETQ. The CDR3 loop spans 16 amino acids. The CDR3 loop reads CASSLGTGGAGETQYF. DNA for the CDR3: TGCGCCAGCAGCTTGGGAACAGGGGGCGCAGGAGAGACCCAGTACTTC.

The V and J genes are TRBV7-2 and TRBJ1-2, with D perhaps matching TRBD1 (6 bases). This CDR3 is built from 14 residues. V was cut by 5 bases and J by 4 bases, with 14 bases left in between. The germline V gene encodes CDR1 SGHTA and CDR2 FQGNSA. The CDR3 DNA sequence: TGTGCCAGCAGCGAATCACAGGGTCCCTATGGCTACACCTTC. The encoded protein is CASSESQGPYGYTF.

This rearrangement joins TRBV19 to TRBJ2-1; 10 bases fit TRBD2. V dropped 3 bases and J dropped 7; count of bases not matched to a gene: 9. Germline-derived CDR1 and CDR2 are LNHDA and SQIVND (reference sequence). The CDR3 spans 16 residues. In DNA form, the CDR3 reads TGTGCCAGTAGTATTTGGGGAAGCGGGAGGGGGAATGAGCAGTTCTTC. Its translation: CASSIWGSGRGNEQFF.

The chain joins TRBV30 to TRBJ2-7; D is perhaps TRBD2 (5 bases). Trimming removed 1 base from V and 3 bases from J, with 10 bases in between. The CDR3 extends over 13 amino acids. CDR1 is GTSNPN and CDR2 is SVGIG in the germline V gene (reference sequence). CDR3 DNA: TGTGCCTGGAGTGCGGGGAGTAACTACGAGCAGTACTTC. Its protein is CAWSAGSNYEQYF.